This T cell receptor (beta chain) was obtained from a study of shared clonotypes between healthy human individuals. Findings and limits, study-wide: Incomplete sequencing of sorted subsets was indicated by rarefaction despite large depth.

Assay used: immunoSEQ multiplex PCR; TCRdb lists only in-frame clones, some missing. Found here are fewer than 2.5 million clones, roughly 93% of them singletons; the top ten hold roughly 0.36%. There are 15 residues in the CDR3. Germline loops: CDR1 LNHNV, CDR2 YYDKDF (reference sequence). Trimming took 1 base from V and 7 from J, leaving 14 bases between them. In regard to this clone: As yet, its antigen is unknown.

The source is a man between 18 and 29 years old in good health. Some clones in this sample may be carry-over from other donors' samples. The V gene is TRBV15, the J gene TRBJ2-1; D is perhaps TRBD1 or TRBD2 (7 bases each). Sequences were obtained from naive CD4+ T cells from PBMCs. Subset in this sample: CD45RA+ positively selected. The CDR3 nucleotides read TGTGCCACCAGCAGAGGGGAGGGGGCGGCAAATGAGCAGTTCTTC. It codes for CATSRGEGAANEQFF. Full variable domain (outside the CDR3, taken from reference TRBV15 and TRBJ2-1): DAMVIQNPRYQVTQFGKPVTLSCSQTLNHNVMYWYQQKSSQAPKLLFHYYDKDFNNEADTPDNFQSRRPNTSFCFLDIRSPGLGDTAMYLCATSRGEGAANEQFFGPGTRLTVL.